Listed below are T cell receptor beta chains from one sample, sequenced in a study of CD8+CD57+ T cells in acquired aplastic anemia. A single record per CDR3 protein comes from TCRdb applying MiXCR to the reads. This sample yields around 200,000 distinct CDR3 sequences, of which around 50% are seen a single time; roughly 13% belongs to the top ten. The material sequenced was sorted CD4+, CD8+, or CD8+CD57+ T cells (not recorded which) from PBMCs. Receptors originate from a human donor with aplastic anemia. The CDR3 runs from the conserved cysteine through the conserved F or W. The D gene is left open where the match is weak. The size entry is marked missing in some rows and otherwise reads once, few, many or a size class.

clone_size	d_call	v_call	j_call	cdr3_nt	cdr3_aa
few	TRBD1	TRBV24-1	TRBJ2-7	TGTGCCACCAGTGACGCCGGGACAGGGATCTACGAGCAGTACTTC	CATSDAGTGIYEQYF
once	.	TRBV29-1	TRBJ1-3	TGCAGCGTTGAACTATTCGAGGGGAGCAGAGGAAACACCATATATTTT	CSVELFEGSRGNTIYF
.	TRBD1	TRBV6-1	TRBJ1-2	TGTGCCAGCAGGGGACAGGGGGCAGGTAACTATGGCTACACCTTC	CASRGQGAGNYGYTF
many	.	TRBV7-3	TRBJ2-3	TGTGCCAGCAGCTTAGGGCTGGGGTTGGGAGATACGCAGTATTTT	CASSLGLGLGDTQYF
.	.	TRBV4-1	TRBJ1-4	TGCGCCGGCAGCCAAGCGGTAAATGAAAAACTGTTTTTT	CAGSQAVNEKLFF
few	.	TRBV24-1	TRBJ1-5	TGTGCCACCAGTGATTTAAGTAGCAATCAGCCCCAGCATTTT	CATSDLSSNQPQHF
.	.	TRBV5-1	TRBJ1-1	TGCGCCAGCAGCTTGGCCGGGGGGCAAGGCACTGAAGCTTTCTTT	CASSLAGGQGTEAFF
once	TRBD2	TRBV19	TRBJ2-6	TGTGCCAGTACCCTTAGCGGGAGGGTTTTTGGGGCCAACGTCCTGACTTTC	CASTLSGRVFGANVLTF
few	.	TRBV7-9	TRBJ2-7	TGTGCCAGCATCCCAGATCGGGGGCCTTTTAACGAGCAGTACTTC	CASIPDRGPFNEQYF
many	.	TRBV11-2	TRBJ1-2	TGTGCCAGCAGCTCCTACGTGGGGGGGGAGGATGGCTACACCTTC	CASSSYVGGEDGYTF
few	.	TRBV25-1	TRBJ2-7	TGTGCCAGCAGTGGCCGGGACTCGCGGGTTTACGAGCAGTACTTC	CASSGRDSRVYEQYF
.	.	TRBV2	TRBJ2-2	TGTGCCAGCAGTGAAGGAATTTGGGACACCGGGGAGCTGTTTTTT	CASSEGIWDTGELFF
.	.	TRBV3-1	TRBJ2-7	TGTGCCAGCAGCCCGATGTTTGGACAGTCCTACGAGCAGTACTTC	CASSPMFGQSYEQYF
many	TRBD2	TRBV6-4	TRBJ2-1	TGTGCCAGCAGAGTACTAGCGGGGGGGCGCAATGAGCAGTTCTTC	CASRVLAGGRNEQFF
.	TRBD1	TRBV19	TRBJ2-7	TGTGCCAGTAGTACCTACAGGGGTAACTACGAGCAGTACTTC	CASSTYRGNYEQYF
.	.	TRBV7-8	TRBJ1-5	TGTGCCAGCTCGGGCGAGATCAATCAGCCCCAGCATTTT	CASSGEINQPQHF
.	.	TRBV10-3	TRBJ1-3	TGTGCCATCAGTGAGGGAACGTTAGGTGGAAACACCATATATTTT	CAISEGTLGGNTIYF
once	.	TRBV20-1	TRBJ2-7	TGCAGTGCTAGGGCAGTTTTCTCCTACGAGCAGTACTTC	CSARAVFSYEQYF
.	.	TRBV15	TRBJ1-4	TGTGCCACCAGCGCGCGGACGGATAATGAAAAACTGTTTTTT	CATSARTDNEKLFF
few	TRBD1	TRBV10-3	TRBJ2-7	TGTGCCACCCAGGACAGGGGGCTTTACGAGCAGTACTTC	CATQDRGLYEQYF
many	.	TRBV6-1	TRBJ2-5	TGTGCCAGCAGTGAACCGGGGAAAAGGGAGACCCAGTACTTC	CASSEPGKRETQYF
.	.	TRBV10-2	TRBJ2-3	TGCGCCAGCGGGCCGTATACGCAGTATTTT	CASGPYTQYF
.	.	TRBV6-1	TRBJ1-1	TGTGCCAGCGGTCTACAGGTGAACACTGAAGCTTTCTTT	CASGLQVNTEAFF
.	TRBD2	TRBV20-1	TRBJ2-1	TGCAGTGCTAGAGTGACTAGCGGGGGAAATGAGCAGTTCTTC	CSARVTSGGNEQFF
.	.	TRBV9	TRBJ1-1	TGTGCCAGCAGCTCCTGGACGGGGGGGAGCACTGAAGCTTTCTTT	CASSSWTGGSTEAFF
many	TRBD2	TRBV20-1	TRBJ2-3	TGCAGTGCTAGACTTCTAGCGGGGGGACGGGAAGATACGCAGTATTTT	CSARLLAGGREDTQYF
many	TRBD2	TRBV20-1	TRBJ2-1	TGCAGTGCCAGACTAGCGCTGGACTACAATGAGCAGTTCTTC	CSARLALDYNEQFF
.	.	TRBV6-2/TRBV6-3	TRBJ2-3	TGTGTCAGCAGTTACTCACAGGGTGTAGCGGGCACAGATACGCAGTATTTT	CVSSYSQGVAGTDTQYF
many	TRBD1	TRBV19	TRBJ1-2	TGTGCCAGTAGTATAGCCACCGGGACAGGGACCTATGGCTACACCTTC	CASSIATGTGTYGYTF
many	TRBD1	TRBV29-1	TRBJ2-2	TGCAGCGTTCAATCGACAGGGGACGGGGAGCTGTTTTTT	CSVQSTGDGELFF
many	.	TRBV7-9	TRBJ1-6	TGTGCCAGCACCTCAGTCGCCTCACCCCTCCACTTT	CASTSVASPLHF
many	.	TRBV2	TRBJ2-2	TGTGCCAGCAGTGCTTGGAGAGAGTCCGGGGAGCTGTTTTTT	CASSAWRESGELFF
.	.	TRBV10-2	TRBJ2-6	TGCGCCAGCAGTGAGACAGCCTCTGGGGCCAACGTCCTGACTTTC	CASSETASGANVLTF
few	.	TRBV2	TRBJ2-7	TGTGCCAGCAGTTACCGGGCTACCTACGAGCAGTACTTC	CASSYRATYEQYF
many	.	TRBV7-9	TRBJ1-3	TGTGCCAGCAGCCCTCCTAACAGGGCAGGAAACACCATATATTTT	CASSPPNRAGNTIYF
.	.	TRBV29-1	TRBJ2-7	TGCAGCGCTGACACCTCCTACGAGCAGTACTTC	CSADTSYEQYF
.	TRBD1	TRBV7-8	TRBJ2-5	TGTGCCAGCAGCTTTGACAGGGACCTTGGAGAGACCCAGTACTTC	CASSFDRDLGETQYF
once	.	TRBV7-9	TRBJ1-3	TGTGCCAGCAGCTTAGCGGGGGGGCGGAACACCATATATTTT	CASSLAGGRNTIYF
.	TRBD2	TRBV20-1	TRBJ2-1	TGCAGTGCTGACGGGACTAGCGGGACAAACTCCTACAATGAGCAGTTCTTC	CSADGTSGTNSYNEQFF
.	TRBD1	TRBV15	TRBJ2-5	TGTGCCACCAGCAGCACGACAGGGAGTGGGACCCAGTACTTC	CATSSTTGSGTQYF
many	.	TRBV7-9	TRBJ2-3	TGTGCCAGCAGCGGATCGACCGGGGGGCCCACAGATACGCAGTATTTT	CASSGSTGGPTDTQYF
.	TRBD2	TRBV7-2	TRBJ2-3	TGTGCCAGCAGCTGGGGGGGAATGGATACGCAGTATTTT	CASSWGGMDTQYF
.	.	TRBV20-1	TRBJ2-5	TGCAGCGCAGGCGGGCCGGGGCTTGTCTTC	CSAGGPGLVF
.	TRBD1	TRBV24-1	TRBJ1-2	TGTGCCACCAGTGACCGGACAGGGGATGGCTACACCTTC	CATSDRTGDGYTF
.	.	TRBV7-3	TRBJ1-1	TGTGCCAGCAGTATCCAAGCGAGCACTGAAGCTTTCTTT	CASSIQASTEAFF
many	TRBD2	TRBV5-1	TRBJ2-3	TGCGCCAGCGGCCCGGGAGGGGGGGCCACAGATACGCAGTATTTT	CASGPGGGATDTQYF
.	.	TRBV14	TRBJ2-7	TGTGCCAGCAGCCAAGTGAGGGGAAACGACCAGTACTTC	CASSQVRGNDQYF
.	TRBD1	TRBV29-1	TRBJ1-2	TGCAGCGTTGGCCCTACAGGGGTAAGCGGCTACACCTTC	CSVGPTGVSGYTF
few	.	TRBV25-1	TRBJ1-1	TGTGCCAGCAGTATCACAGGGAGGTATGAAGCTTTCTTT	CASSITGRYEAFF
few	.	TRBV19	TRBJ1-1	TGTGCCAGTAGTGCCCAATTCACAGCGAACACTGAAGCTTTCTTT	CASSAQFTANTEAFF
many	TRBD2	TRBV4-2	TRBJ2-7	TGTGCCAGCAGCCAAGATATTGTAGCGGGGCCCTCCTACGAGCAGTACTTC	CASSQDIVAGPSYEQYF